This TCR beta chain was captured in a study of control samples from healthy donors and cancer patients. The protocol was immunoSEQ multiplex PCR, while the TCRdb copy is restricted to in-frame clones and leaves out a portion. Of about 170,000 clones in the sample, about nine tenths were seen once. About this clone: The junction shows a germline mismatch at one end, possibly a read error.

Germline V gene data show CDR1 as SSHAT and CDR2 as FNYEAQ (reference sequence). The CDR3 has 15 residues. The TCR originated in a woman aged 25-40 years in good health. V gene TRBV7-7 combines with J gene TRBJ2-1; TRBD2 matches at 11 bases. Sequenced material: blood. The CDR3 region has the DNA TGTGCTAGCAGCTTAGCTAGCGGGAGGTACAATGAGCAGTTCTTC. Residues: CASSLASGRYNEQFF.